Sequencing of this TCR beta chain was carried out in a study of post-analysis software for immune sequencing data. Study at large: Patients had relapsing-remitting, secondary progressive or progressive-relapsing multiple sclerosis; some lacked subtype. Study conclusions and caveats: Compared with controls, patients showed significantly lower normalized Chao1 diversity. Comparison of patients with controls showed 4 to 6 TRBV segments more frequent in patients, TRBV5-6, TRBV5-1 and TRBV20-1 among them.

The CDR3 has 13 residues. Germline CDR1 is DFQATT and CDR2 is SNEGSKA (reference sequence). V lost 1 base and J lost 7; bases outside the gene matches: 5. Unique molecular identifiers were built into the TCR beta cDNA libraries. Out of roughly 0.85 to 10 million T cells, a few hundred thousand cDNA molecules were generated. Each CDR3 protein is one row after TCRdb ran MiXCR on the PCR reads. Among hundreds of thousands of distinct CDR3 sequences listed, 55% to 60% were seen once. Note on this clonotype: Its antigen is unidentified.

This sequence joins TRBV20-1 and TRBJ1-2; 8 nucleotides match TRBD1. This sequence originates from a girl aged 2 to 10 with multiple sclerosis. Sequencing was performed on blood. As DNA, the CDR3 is TGCAGTGCTAGAGCTCAGGGGGCCGGTGGCTACACCTTC. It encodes CSARAQGAGGYTF.